This T cell receptor beta chain stems from a study of CXCR3-negative and CXCR3-positive naive CD8 T cells (dated by TCRdb to the late 2010s). Regarding the research as a whole: In total, approximately 140 million TRB reads were obtained, or roughly 1.5 +/- 0.3 million reads per library. Diversity and physicochemical repertoire analyses covered about a dozen donors pooled from two independent experiments. TRBV-TRBJ cluster analysis included naive subsets from a handful of donors and memory cells from 3 donors.

Concerning this clonotype: Its antigen remains unidentified.

The paper's findings and limits, for the study overall: TRB CDR3s from CXCR3-positive naive cells showed higher hydrophobicity (lower Kidera factor 4), lower energy, and higher strength and volume indices than CXCR3-negative naive cells. Because surface CD5, which is linked to self-reactivity in mice, was comparable between the naive subsets, TCR interaction strength was also inferred from TRB CDR3 physicochemical properties. Both naive subsets had comparably high repertoire diversity, while memory CD8+ T cells had much lower repertoire diversity. Freshly isolated PBMCs were used for most assays because CXCR3 expression went down partially after cryopreservation. Within the same donor, TRBV-TRBJ usage looked similar between naive CXCR3-negative and CXCR3-positive cells, but memory cells had distinct patterns.

From its cysteine to its phenylalanine, the CDR3 spans 17 amino acids. This entry has no DNA. CDR1 and CDR2 were assigned from the germline V gene as KGHSH and LQKENI. Each CD8+ T cell subset was flow-sorted in triplicate, with roughly 330,000 cells per subset placed directly into RLT lysis buffer. Naive CD8+ T cells were defined stringently as CD45RO-CCR7+CD27+CD95- to exclude memory contaminants. Peripheral blood mononuclear cells were isolated from buffy coats by standard density gradient centrifugation. A FACSAria III was used to flow-sort naive CXCR3-negative and CXCR3-positive CD8+ T cells. Total RNA was extracted from sorted cells using an RNeasy Mini Kit. Sequenced using a NextSeq 550. The Human TCR Profiling Kit (MiLaboratory) was used to prepare UMI-labeled 5' RACE TRB cDNA libraries. The full amount of extracted RNA was used for cDNA synthesis, and the full amount of resulting cDNA was used for PCR amplification. Libraries were prepared in parallel with an identical number of PCR cycles. The original pipeline was this. With a requirement of at least two reads per UMI, MIGEC and MiXCR extracted about 50,000 +/- 10,000 unique UMI-labeled TRB cDNA molecules per library. An average of approximately 40,000 +/- 10,000 functional in-frame TRB CDR3 nucleotide clonotypes without stop codons was found per library. After downsampling to 5000 UMI-labeled TRB molecules per sample, diversity metrics, including normalized Shannon-Wiener and Chao1, were computed in VDJtools. VDJtools was used to calculate clonotype-size-weighted physicochemical properties of the central five CDR3 residues, namely interaction energy, strength, volume and Kidera factor 4. Following TCRdb reprocessing, every CDR3 protein sequence forms one entry, and DNA is not provided. These V and J calls derive from TCRdb rather than the authors' analysis. This sample's table has entries for 60,000 to 70,000 distinct CDR3 sequences. Just over 0.7% of the sample comes from the top ten.

Recombination connected TRBV18 to TRBJ1-1; the TRBD1 assignment by TCRdb is unverifiable without DNA. Source material: naive CXCR3+ CD8+ T cells from blood. The sample's cell subset or site, from its label and the paper: CD45RO-CCR7+CD27+CD95- naive CD8+ T cells expressing CXCR3 (TNR3+). The origin of this receptor is a human donor in good health. Some clones in this sample may be carry-over from other donors' samples. This receptor carries the CDR3 CASSPTGTGGASTEAFF.